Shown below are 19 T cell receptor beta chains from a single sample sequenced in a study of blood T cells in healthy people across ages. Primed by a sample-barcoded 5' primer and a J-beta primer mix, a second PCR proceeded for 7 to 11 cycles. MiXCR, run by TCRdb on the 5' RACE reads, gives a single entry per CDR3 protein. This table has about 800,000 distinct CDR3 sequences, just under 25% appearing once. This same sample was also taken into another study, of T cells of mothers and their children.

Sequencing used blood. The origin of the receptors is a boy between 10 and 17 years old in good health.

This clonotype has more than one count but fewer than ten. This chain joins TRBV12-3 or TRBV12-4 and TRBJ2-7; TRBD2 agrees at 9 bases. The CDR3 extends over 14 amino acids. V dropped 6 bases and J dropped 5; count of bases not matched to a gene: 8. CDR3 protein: CASRAGTSSHEQYF. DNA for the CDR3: TGTGCCAGCAGGGCCGGGACTAGCAGCCACGAGCAGTACTTC.

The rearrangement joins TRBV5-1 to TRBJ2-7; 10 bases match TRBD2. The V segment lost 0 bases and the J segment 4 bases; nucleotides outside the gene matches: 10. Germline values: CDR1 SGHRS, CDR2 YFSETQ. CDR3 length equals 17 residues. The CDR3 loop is CASSLGLAGVADYEQYF. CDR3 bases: TGCGCCAGCAGCTTGGGTCTAGCGGGGGTTGCTGATTACGAGCAGTACTTC.

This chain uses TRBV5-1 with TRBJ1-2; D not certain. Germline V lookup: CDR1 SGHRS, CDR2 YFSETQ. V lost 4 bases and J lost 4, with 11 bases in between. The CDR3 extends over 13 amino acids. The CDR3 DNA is TGCGCCAGCAGCCCAGAGGAGGGCTATGGCTACACCTTC. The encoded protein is CASSPEEGYGYTF.

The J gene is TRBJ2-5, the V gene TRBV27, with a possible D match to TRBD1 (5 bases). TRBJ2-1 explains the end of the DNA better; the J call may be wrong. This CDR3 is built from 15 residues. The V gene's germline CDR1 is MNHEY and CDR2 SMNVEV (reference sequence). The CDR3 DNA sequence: TGTGCCAGCAGTACCCCAACAGGCATCCCCAATGAGCAGTTCTTC. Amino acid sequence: CASSTPTGIPNEQFF.

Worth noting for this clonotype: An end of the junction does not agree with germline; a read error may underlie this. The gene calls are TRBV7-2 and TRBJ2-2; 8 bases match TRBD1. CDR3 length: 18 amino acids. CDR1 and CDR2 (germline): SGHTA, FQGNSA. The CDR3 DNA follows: TGTGCCAGCAGCTTAGACCTGGGACAGGCGACTTACACCGGGGAGCTGTTTTTC. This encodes CASSLDLGQATYTGELFF.

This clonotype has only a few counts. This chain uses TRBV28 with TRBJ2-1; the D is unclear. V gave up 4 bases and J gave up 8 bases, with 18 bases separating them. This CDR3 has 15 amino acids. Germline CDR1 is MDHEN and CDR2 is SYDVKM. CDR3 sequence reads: CASSSPGPRSHEQFF. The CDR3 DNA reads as TGTGCCAGCAGTTCTCCGGGCCCCAGAAGCCATGAGCAGTTCTTC.

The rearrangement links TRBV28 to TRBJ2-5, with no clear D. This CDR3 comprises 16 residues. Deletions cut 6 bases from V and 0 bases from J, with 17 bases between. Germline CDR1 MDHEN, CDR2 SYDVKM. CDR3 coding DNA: TGTGCCAGCAGGGCAGTGGACCGAAACCACCAAGAGACCCAGTACTTC. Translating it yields CASRAVDRNHQETQYF.

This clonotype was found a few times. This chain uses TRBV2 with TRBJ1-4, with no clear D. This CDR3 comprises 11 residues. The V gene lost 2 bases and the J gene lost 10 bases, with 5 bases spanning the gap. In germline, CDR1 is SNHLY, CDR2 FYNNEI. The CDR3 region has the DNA TGTGCCAGCAGTGAACGGGGAAAACTGTTTTTT. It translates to CASSERGKLFF.

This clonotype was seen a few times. The CDR3 DNA sequence: TGCAGTGCTAGAGTGGATAGGGGACTAGCGGGGGCTTACAATGAGCAGTTCTTC. Translating it yields CSARVDRGLAGAYNEQFF. The rearrangement links TRBV20-1 to TRBJ2-1, with 14 bases identical to TRBD2. This CDR3 contains 18 residues. Per the germline V gene, CDR1 is DFQATT and CDR2 is SNEGSKA (reference sequence). After removal of 1 base from V and 4 bases from J, the junction contained 9 bases not matched to a gene.

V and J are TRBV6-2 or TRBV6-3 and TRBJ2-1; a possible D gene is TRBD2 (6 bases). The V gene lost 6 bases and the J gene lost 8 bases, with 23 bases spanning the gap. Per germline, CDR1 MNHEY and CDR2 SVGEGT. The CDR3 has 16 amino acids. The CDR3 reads CASRPSAWRGTDEQFF. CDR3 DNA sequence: TGTGCCAGCAGACCCTCGGCTTGGCGGGGAACGGATGAGCAGTTCTTC.

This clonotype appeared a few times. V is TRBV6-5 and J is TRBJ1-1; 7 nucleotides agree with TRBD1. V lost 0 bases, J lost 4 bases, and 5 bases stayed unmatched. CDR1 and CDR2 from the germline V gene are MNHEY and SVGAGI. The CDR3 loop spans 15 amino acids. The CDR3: CASSYSSRGATEAFF. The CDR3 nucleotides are TGTGCCAGCAGTTACTCGAGCAGGGGGGCCACTGAAGCTTTCTTT.

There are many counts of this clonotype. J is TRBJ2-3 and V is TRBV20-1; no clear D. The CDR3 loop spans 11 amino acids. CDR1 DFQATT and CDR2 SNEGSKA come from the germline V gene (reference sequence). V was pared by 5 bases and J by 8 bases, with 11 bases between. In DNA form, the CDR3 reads TGCAGTGCTCCTTTTCGTGGTACGCAGTATTTT. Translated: CSAPFRGTQYF.

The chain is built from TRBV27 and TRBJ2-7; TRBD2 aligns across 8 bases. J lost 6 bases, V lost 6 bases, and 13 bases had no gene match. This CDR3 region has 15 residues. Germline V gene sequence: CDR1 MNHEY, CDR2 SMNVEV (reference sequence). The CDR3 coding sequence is TGTGCCAGCAGCCTCAGCGGGGGCCAGTCTCGCGAGCAGTACTTC. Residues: CASSLSGGQSREQYF.

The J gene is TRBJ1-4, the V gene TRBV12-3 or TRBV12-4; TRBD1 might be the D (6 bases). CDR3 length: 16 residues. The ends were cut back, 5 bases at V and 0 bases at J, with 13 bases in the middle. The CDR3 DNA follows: TGTGCCAGCAGTCCCCGGGGGGGGCCAACTAATGAAAAACTGTTTTTT. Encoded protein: CASSPRGGPTNEKLFF.

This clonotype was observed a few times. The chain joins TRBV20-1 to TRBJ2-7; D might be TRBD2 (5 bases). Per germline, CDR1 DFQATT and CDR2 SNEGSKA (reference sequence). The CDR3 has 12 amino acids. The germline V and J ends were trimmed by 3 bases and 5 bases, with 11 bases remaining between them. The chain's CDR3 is CSARDEGHEQYF. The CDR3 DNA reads TGCAGTGCTAGGGACGAGGGCCACGAGCAGTACTTC.

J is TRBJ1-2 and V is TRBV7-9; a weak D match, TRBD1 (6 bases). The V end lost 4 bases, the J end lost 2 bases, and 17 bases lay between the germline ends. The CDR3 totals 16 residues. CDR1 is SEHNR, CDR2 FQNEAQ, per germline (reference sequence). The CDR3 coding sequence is TGTGCCAGCAGCTCTACCACACCACAGGGAAACTATGGCTACACCTTC. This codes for CASSSTTPQGNYGYTF.

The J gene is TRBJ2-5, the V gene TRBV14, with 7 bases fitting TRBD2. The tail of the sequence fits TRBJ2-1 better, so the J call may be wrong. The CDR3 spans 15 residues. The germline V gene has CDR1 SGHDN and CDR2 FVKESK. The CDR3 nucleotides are TGTGCCAGCAGCCAAGTTAGCGGGCCATCTAATGAGCAGTTCTTC. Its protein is CASSQVSGPSNEQFF.

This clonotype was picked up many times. The CDR3 reads CASSLLANEQFF. The CDR3 nucleotides are TGTGCCAGCAGCTTGTTAGCGAATGAGCAGTTCTTC. The J gene is TRBJ2-1, the V gene TRBV7-9, with D possibly TRBD2 on 5 matching bases. The length of the CDR3 is 12 residues. CDR1 is SEHNR, CDR2 FQNEAQ, per germline (reference sequence). V lost 3 bases and J 7 bases, leaving 7 bases between the germline ends.

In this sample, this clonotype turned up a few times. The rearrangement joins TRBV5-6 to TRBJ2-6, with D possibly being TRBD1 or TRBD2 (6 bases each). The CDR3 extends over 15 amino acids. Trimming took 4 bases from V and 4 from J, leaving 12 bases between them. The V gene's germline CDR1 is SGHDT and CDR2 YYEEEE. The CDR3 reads CASSRGGLGANVLTF. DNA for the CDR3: TGTGCCAGCAGCAGAGGGGGGCTAGGGGCCAACGTCCTGACTTTC.